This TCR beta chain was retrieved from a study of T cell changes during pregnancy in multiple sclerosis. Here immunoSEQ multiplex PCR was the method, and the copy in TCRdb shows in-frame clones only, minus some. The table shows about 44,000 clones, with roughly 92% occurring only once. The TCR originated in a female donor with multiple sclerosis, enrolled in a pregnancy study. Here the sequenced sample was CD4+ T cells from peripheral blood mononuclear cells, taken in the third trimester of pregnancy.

As DNA, the CDR3 is TGTGCCAGCAGCTTAGAGAGGAGCACAGATACGCAGTATTTT. Residues: CASSLERSTDTQYF. The rearrangement joins TRBV11-1 to TRBJ2-3; no clear D. The V end lost 1 base, the J end lost 0 bases, and 5 bases lay between the germline ends. This CDR3 is 14 amino acids long. The germline V gene encodes CDR1 SGHAT and CDR2 FQDESV (reference sequence).